The clone carrying this T cell receptor beta chain was picked up one time. The antigen remains undetermined. This entry comes from a study of shared clonotypes between healthy human individuals. Generated by immunoSEQ multiplex PCR, the TCRdb table keeps only in-frame clones and is missing some. The profile covers a few million clones, with around nine tenths appearing a single time and roughly 0.15% taken by the ten largest. Whole-study findings and limits: Relative to their counterparts shared across all four donors, non-shared clonotypes exhibited diminished generation probabilities.

This CDR3 spans 16 amino acids. Per the germline V gene, CDR1 is MDHEN and CDR2 is SYDVKM. V was clipped by 1 base and J by 5 bases, with 18 bases between them. V and J are TRBV28 and TRBJ2-7; the D gene is possibly TRBD2 (5 bases). The specimen sequenced was naive CD4+ T cells sorted from blood. Described subset: CD45RA+ positively selected. The clonotype originates from a man between 18 and 29 years old in good health. DNA for the CDR3: TGTGCCAGCAGTTTATCCTCAGCGGTTCGTATCCACGAGCAGTACTTC. Its protein is CASSLSSAVRIHEQYF.